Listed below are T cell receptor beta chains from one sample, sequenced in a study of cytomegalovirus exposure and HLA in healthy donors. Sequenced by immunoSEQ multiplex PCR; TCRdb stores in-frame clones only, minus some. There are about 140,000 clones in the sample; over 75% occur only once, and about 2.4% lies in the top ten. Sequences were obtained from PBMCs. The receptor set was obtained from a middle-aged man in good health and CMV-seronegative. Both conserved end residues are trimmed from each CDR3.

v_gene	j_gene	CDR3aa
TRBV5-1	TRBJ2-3	ASSLRTSGSGTDTQY
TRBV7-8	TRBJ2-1	ASSFEVAYNEQF
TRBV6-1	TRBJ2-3	ASSEAGTGFGTDTQY
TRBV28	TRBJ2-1	ASTARDRVYNEQF
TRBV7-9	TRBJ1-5	ASNRDSNQPQH
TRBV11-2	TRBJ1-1	ASSLERANTEAF
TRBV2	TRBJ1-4	ATGTGGEKLF
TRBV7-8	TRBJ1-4	ASSVGAGASTNEKLF
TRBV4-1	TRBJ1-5	ASSSWTGVNQPQH
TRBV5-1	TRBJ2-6	ASGQGSSALTGANVLT
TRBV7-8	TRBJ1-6	ASSFARDSYNSPLH
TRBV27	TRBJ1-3	ASSLNGISGNTIY
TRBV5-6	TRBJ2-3	ASRTGTGYTDTQY
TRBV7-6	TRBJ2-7	ASSPRDRDDEQY
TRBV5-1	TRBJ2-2	ASSRTGENTGELF
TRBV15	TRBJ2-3	ATSRELAGRGDTQY
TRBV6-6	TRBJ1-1	ASSGVREGDTEAF
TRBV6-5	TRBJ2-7	ASSYSRQGTGEQY
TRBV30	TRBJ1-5	AWSTRANQPQH
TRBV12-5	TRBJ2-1	ASGLVRGQLERQF
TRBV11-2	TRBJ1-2	ASSMDRGPGGYT
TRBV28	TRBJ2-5	ASSLGITRVGETQY
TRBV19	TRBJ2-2	ASSLLPGELF
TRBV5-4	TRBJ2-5	ASSLPPRNSQY
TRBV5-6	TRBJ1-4	ASSLVRATNEKLF
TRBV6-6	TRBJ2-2	ASSHPGQLNTGELF
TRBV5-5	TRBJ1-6	ASTLGGWDNSPLH
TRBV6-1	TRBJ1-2	ASTPRGRGYT
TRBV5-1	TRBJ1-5	ASSLGGTVNQPQH
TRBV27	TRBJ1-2	ASSLSGPGNYGYT
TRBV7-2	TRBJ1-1	ASSFPGVSAEAF
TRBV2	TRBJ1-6	ASRTDRASYNSPLH
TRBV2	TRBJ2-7	ASSETSGPYEQY
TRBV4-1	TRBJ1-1	ASSPTMNTEAF
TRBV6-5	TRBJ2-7	ASSYLYEQY
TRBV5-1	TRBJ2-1	ASSLGSGNYNEQF
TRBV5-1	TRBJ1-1	ASSSSSGSPEAF
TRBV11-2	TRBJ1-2	ASSLGRSRDGYT
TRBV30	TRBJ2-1	AWSIRTARNEQF
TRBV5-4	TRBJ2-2	ASSLDFNTGELF
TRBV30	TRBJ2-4	AWSVHRGGQNIQY
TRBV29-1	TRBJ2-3	SVDRPGGFSTDTQY
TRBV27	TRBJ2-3	ASSLFSSGASTDTQY
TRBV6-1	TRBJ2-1	ASSEAPDSLYNEQF
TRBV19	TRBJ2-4	ASSIPGTPAKNIQY
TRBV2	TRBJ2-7	ASSDSTSGRSYEQY
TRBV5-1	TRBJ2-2	ASSETSAGELF
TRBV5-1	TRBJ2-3	ASSLEPSGSTDTQY
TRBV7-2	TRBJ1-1	ASSSQGTAEAF
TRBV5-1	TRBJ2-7	ASSLRQGLSYEQY
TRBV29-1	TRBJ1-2	SVGRDGYT
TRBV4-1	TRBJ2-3	ASSPWEGTSGGADTQY
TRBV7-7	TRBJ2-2	ASSLRGGETGELF
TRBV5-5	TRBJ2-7	ASSFLAGGTEQY
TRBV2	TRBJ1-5	ASSPDRGGEPQH
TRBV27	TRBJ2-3	ASRTADTQY
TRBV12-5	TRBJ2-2	ASGGPDGGNTGELF
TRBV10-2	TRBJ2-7	ASSEGGYYEQY
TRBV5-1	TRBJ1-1	ASSPGQVMNTEAF
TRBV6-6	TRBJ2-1	ASSLQGFNEQF